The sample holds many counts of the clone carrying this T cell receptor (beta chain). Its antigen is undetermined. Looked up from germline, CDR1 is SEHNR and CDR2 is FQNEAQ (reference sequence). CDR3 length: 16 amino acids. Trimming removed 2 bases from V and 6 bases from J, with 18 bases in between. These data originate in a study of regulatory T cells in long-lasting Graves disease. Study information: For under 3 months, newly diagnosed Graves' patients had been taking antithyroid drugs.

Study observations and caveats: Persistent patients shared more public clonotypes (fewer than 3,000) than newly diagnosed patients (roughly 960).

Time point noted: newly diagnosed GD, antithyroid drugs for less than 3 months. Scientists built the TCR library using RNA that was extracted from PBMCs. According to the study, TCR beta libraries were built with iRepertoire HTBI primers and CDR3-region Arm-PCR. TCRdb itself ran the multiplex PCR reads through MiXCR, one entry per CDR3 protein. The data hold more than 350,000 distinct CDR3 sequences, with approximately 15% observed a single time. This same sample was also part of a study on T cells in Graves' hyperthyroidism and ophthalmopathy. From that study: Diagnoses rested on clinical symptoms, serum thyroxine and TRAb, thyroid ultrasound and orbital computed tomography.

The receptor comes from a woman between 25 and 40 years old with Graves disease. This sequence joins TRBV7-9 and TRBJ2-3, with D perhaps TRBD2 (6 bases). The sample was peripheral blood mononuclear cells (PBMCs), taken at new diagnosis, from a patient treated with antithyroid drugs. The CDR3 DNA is TGTGCCAGCAGCTTACGGGAGACCCTACCCCCCGATACGCAGTATTTT. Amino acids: CASSLRETLPPDTQYF.